The clone carrying this T cell receptor beta chain was observed at least ten times. Its antigen is unidentified. It was through 5'RACE template switching that TCR cDNA was made, with a universal primer site and UMIs added. TCRdb re-analysed the 5' RACE reads in MiXCR, keeping a single row per CDR3 protein. The data show approximately 250,000 distinct CDR3 sequences, over 3% seen once. CDR3 length: 16 amino acids. Deletions cut 0 bases from V and 6 bases from J, with 14 bases between. Germline V lookup: CDR1 SGHTA, CDR2 FQGNSA. This specimen comes from a study of T cells after yellow fever vaccination. Overall study context: Low-cell-number fractions were prepared with SMART-Seq v4 Ultra Low Input.

Study outcomes and limitations: Most clones from primary vaccination were detected again post-booster (approximately 97% CD4, 88% CD8). Abundant bulk-derived clonotypes could contaminate FACS-sorted repertoires.

The sample here was PBMCs, taken 15 days after the yellow fever booster vaccination. This chain links TRBV7-2 with TRBJ2-2; a possible D gene is TRBD1 (5 bases). The TCR comes from a man between 18 and 29 years old who received the YFV17D yellow fever vaccine. CDR3 sequence (DNA): TGTGCCAGCAGCTTAGCCACAGCCTGGGGCGCCGGGGAGCTGTTTTTT. Translated, it gives CASSLATAWGAGELFF.